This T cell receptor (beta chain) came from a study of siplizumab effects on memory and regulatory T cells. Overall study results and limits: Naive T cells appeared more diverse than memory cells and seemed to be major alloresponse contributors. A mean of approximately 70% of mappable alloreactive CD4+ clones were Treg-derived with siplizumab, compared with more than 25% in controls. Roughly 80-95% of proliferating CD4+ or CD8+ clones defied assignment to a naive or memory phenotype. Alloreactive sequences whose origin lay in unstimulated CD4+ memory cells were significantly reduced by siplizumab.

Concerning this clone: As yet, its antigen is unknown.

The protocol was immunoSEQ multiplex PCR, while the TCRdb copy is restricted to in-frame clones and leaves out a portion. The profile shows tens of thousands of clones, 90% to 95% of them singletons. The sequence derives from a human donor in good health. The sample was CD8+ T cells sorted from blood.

In nucleotides, the CDR3 is TGTGCCAGTAGTATAGGTCCGGGACTAGCGAACACCGGGGAGCTGTTTTTT. Translated: CASSIGPGLANTGELFF. The rearrangement links TRBV19 to TRBJ2-2, with 8 positions matching TRBD2. V shed 1 base and J 0 bases; nucleotides not matched to a gene: 4. The CDR3 runs 17 residues. Germline V lookup: CDR1 LNHDA, CDR2 SQIVND (reference sequence). Looking up the rest from reference TRBV19 and TRBJ2-2 gives the full variable domain: DGGITQSPKYLFRKEGQNVTLSCEQNLNHDAMYWYRQDPGQGLRLIYYSQIVNDFQKGDIAEGYSVSREKKESFPLTVTSAQKNPTAFYLCASSIGPGLANTGELFFGEGSRLTVL.